This TCR beta chain was retrieved from a study of T cell responses to AZD1222 COVID-19 vaccine. Of note for this clone: The target antigen is unknown. Other DNA variants within this sample encode the same CDR3.

The CDR3 covers 13 residues. CDR1 SNHLY and CDR2 FYNNEI come from the germline V gene. V lost 5 bases, J lost 2 bases, and 7 bases lay in between. Assay used: immunoSEQ multiplex PCR; TCRdb lists only in-frame clones, some missing. In the table there are 100,000 or so clones, roughly 86% of which are singletons. Study-level points and caveats: An increase in Spike-specific TCR breadth and depth was observed after two AZD1222 doses.

The sequencing used peripheral blood, collected 28 days after the second AZD1222 dose. The clonotype originates from an adult who received the AZD1222 COVID-19 vaccine. V gene TRBV2 combines with J gene TRBJ1-5; D gene unclear. CDR3 protein: CASSPDGNQPQHF. The CDR3 nucleotides are TGTGCCAGCAGTCCCGACGGCAATCAGCCCCAGCATTTT. Together with reference TRBV2 and TRBJ1-5, the CDR3 gives the full variable domain: EPEVTQTPSHQVTQMGQEVILRCVPISNHLYFYWYRQILGQKVEFLVSFYNNEISEKSEIFDDQFSVERPDGSNFTLKIRSTKLEDSAMYFCASSPDGNQPQHFGDGTRLSIL.